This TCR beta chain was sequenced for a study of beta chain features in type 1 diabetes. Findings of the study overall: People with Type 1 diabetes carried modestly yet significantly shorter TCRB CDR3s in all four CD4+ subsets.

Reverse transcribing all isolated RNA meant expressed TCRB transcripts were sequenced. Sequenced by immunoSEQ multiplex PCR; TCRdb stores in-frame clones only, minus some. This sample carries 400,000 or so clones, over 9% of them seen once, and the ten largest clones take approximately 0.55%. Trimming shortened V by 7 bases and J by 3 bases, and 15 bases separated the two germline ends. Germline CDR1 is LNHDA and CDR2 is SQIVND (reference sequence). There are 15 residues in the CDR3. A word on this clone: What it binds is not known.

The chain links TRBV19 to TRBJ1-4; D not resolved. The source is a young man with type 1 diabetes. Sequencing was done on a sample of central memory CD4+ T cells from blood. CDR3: CASMGLEAANEKLFF. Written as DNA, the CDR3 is TGTGCCAGTATGGGCCTTGAGGCGGCTAATGAAAAACTGTTTTTT.